Presented here are 8 T cell receptor beta chains from one specimen sequenced in a study of blood T cell repertoires in COVID-19. The table came from immunoSEQ multiplex PCR; TCRdb's copy has only in-frame clones and leaves some out. Of 250,000 to 350,000 clones listed, about 88% are singletons. Sequencing was done on a sample of peripheral blood. The source of these receptors is a woman aged 55 to 70 with acute or convalescent COVID-19.

The chain carries TRBV28 and TRBJ2-7; 7 bases map to TRBD1. The germline V gene has CDR1 MDHEN and CDR2 SYDVKM. J lost 1 base, V lost 4 bases, and 13 bases had no gene match. The CDR3 has 17 residues. The CDR3 region has the DNA TGTGCCAGCAGTTACCCGCTTACAGGGGTCTTGTCCTACGAGCAGTACTTC. It translates to CASSYPLTGVLSYEQYF.

Only one count was recorded for this clone. The genes are TRBV28 and TRBJ1-6; D unresolved. Trimming shortened V by 7 bases and J by 7 bases, and 17 bases separated the two germline ends. The CDR3 loop spans 15 amino acids. Germline CDR1 is MDHEN and CDR2 is SYDVKM. The DNA for the CDR3 is TGTGCCAGCACCATCCCGGGTCGGGTGAATTCACCCCTCCACTTT. It specifies CASTIPGRVNSPLHF. Based on the CDR3 plus reference TRBV28 and TRBJ1-6, the full variable domain is DVKVTQSSRYLVKRTGEKVFLECVQDMDHENMFWYRQDPGLGLRLIYFSYDVKMKEKGDIPEGYSVSREKKERFSLILESASTNQTSMYLCASTIPGRVNSPLHFGNGTRLTVT.

About this clone itself: The junction departs from germline at one end; a sequencing error may be responsible. The chain combines TRBV6-1 with TRBJ2-1, with 12 nucleotides matching TRBD2. This CDR3 has 17 amino acids. Germline assignment: CDR1 MNHNS and CDR2 SASEGT. CDR3: CASSAGRRLAGVIEQLF. The CDR3 region has the DNA TGTGCCAGCAGTGCCGGACGGAGACTAGCGGGAGTAATTGAGCAGCTCTTC.

Regarding this clone: Other DNA variants within this sample encode the same CDR3. The CDR3 DNA is TGTGCCAGCTCCCAGGACAGGAACACTGAAGCTTTCTTT. Residues: CASSQDRNTEAFF. The V and J genes are TRBV18 and TRBJ1-1; tentative D call: TRBD1 (6 bases). Germline-derived CDR1 and CDR2 are KGHSH and LQKENI. V lost 6 bases to trimming and J lost 1 base, with 9 bases between them. This CDR3 has 13 amino acids.

V is TRBV4-1 and J is TRBJ2-4, with TRBD2 identical over 13 bases. Germline V gene sequence: CDR1 MGHRA, CDR2 YSYEKL. Losses at the gene ends were 5 bases for V and 9 bases for J; bases not matched to a gene: 10. This CDR3 has 16 residues. This chain's CDR3 is CASSSGLAGDRGIQYF. The CDR3 region has the DNA TGCGCCAGCAGCAGTGGACTAGCGGGGGACCGGGGCATTCAGTACTTC.

The genes are TRBV9 and TRBJ2-2; 8 bases match TRBD2. V lost 1 base and J lost 4; bases outside the gene matches: 6. From germline, CDR1 is SGDLS and CDR2 YYNGEE. This CDR3 contains 16 residues. CDR3 amino acids: CASSVFSSGGTGELFF. The CDR3 coding sequence is TGTGCCAGCAGCGTATTTTCAAGCGGGGGCACCGGGGAGCTGTTTTTT.

CDR3 nucleotide sequence: TGTGCCAGCAGCCAGGGAGTGACTAGCGGCCCCGGGGAGCTGTTTTTT. It codes for CASSQGVTSGPGELFF. The genes are TRBV3-1 (or the pseudogene TRBV3-2) and TRBJ2-2, with 9 bases aligning to TRBD2. CDR1 and CDR2 from the germline V gene are LGHDT and YNNKEL (reference sequence). Germline trimming cut 3 bases from V and 6 bases from J; bases unmatched to any gene: 8. The CDR3 contains 16 residues.

J is TRBJ1-2 and V is TRBV11-2; TRBD1 matches 8 bases. CDR1 and CDR2 (germline): SGHAT, FQNNGV. The CDR3 contains 14 residues. J lost 7 bases, V lost 4 bases, and 8 bases had no gene match. In DNA, the CDR3 is TGTGCCAGCAGCTCCCTAGGGACAGGAGCTGGCTACACCTTC. It is translated as CASSSLGTGAGYTF. Full variable domain (remainder filled in from reference TRBV11-2 and TRBJ1-2): EAGVAQSPRYKIIEKRQSVAFWCNPISGHATLYWYQQILGQGPKLLIQFQNNGVVDDSQLPKDRFSAERLKGVDSTLKIQPAKLEDSAVYLCASSSLGTGAGYTFGSGTRLTVV.